This TCR beta chain stems from a study of human T cells and chemical hapten exposure. Study summary: Alopecia areata, totalis and universalis patients, mostly female, were included. Small volume differences among pooled libraries mainly caused per-sample TCR yield variation. Notes on the study in general: Higher patch test scores went with higher counts of PT1 expanded TCRs.

TCRdb re-called the RACE reads with MiXCR, one entry per CDR3 protein. Among tens of thousands of distinct CDR3 sequences listed, around 9.9% were seen once. Trimming left V 8 bases short and J 7 bases short, with 15 bases between. Germline CDR1 reads MDHEN; CDR2 reads SYDVKM. The CDR3 has 12 amino acids. Time point in this sample: patch test 3, about 24 weeks after DPC sensitization. Treatment of the sample: therapeutic diphenylcyclopropenone sensitization with weekly scalp DPC. This clonotype was seen only a few times. Its antigen is as yet unknown. The chain recombines TRBV28 with TRBJ2-7, with a possible D match to TRBD1 (6 bases). Sequenced here: whole blood, sampled in connection with sensitization to the hapten diphenylcyclopropenone (DPC). This receptor was obtained from a young woman with alopecia areata. Some clones in this sample may be carry-over from other donors' samples. For the CDR3, the DNA is TGTGCCAGCGGGACACAGGGACGGGAGCAGTACTTC. The encoded protein is CASGTQGREQYF.